This passage covers 9 T cell receptor beta chains from one sample sequenced in a study of T cells in Graves' hyperthyroidism and ophthalmopathy. RNA transcripts yielded amplified TCR beta CDR3 regions. The TCR CDR3 first-round RT-PCR relied on the HTBI primer set. MiXCR was run by TCRdb on the multiplex PCR reads, yielding one entry per CDR3 protein. The sample gives hundreds of thousands of distinct CDR3 sequences, approximately 14% of which show up once; approximately 10% is in the top ten. Sample: blood. The origin of the receptors is a woman aged 18-29 years with Graves' hyperthyroidism.

This clonotype was detected ten times or more. The genes are TRBV2 and TRBJ1-1; D is unclear. This CDR3 has 14 residues. V lost 8 bases and J 1 base, leaving 14 bases between the germline ends. Germline CDR1 and CDR2: SNHLY and FYNNEI. The CDR3 coding sequence is TGTGCCAGCCACTCCCAAAGACAGAACACTGAAGCTTTCTTT. Residues: CASHSQRQNTEAFF.

This clonotype was recorded many times. The genes are TRBV30 and TRBJ2-4, with a possible D match to TRBD2 (5 bases). Germline CDR1 GTSNPN, CDR2 SVGIG (reference sequence). With 0 bases removed from V and 0 bases from J, the gap between germline ends came to 9 bases. The CDR3 has 15 residues. The CDR3 is CAWSVKAVAKNIQYF. Here the CDR3 DNA reads TGTGCCTGGAGTGTCAAAGCGGTAGCCAAAAACATTCAGTACTTC.

This chain joins TRBV18 and TRBJ1-1, with 7 bases aligning to TRBD1. Germline V gives CDR1 KGHSH, CDR2 LQKENI. J lost 5 bases, V lost 2 bases, and 14 bases had no gene match. This CDR3 comprises 17 residues. The CDR3: CASSPREGGGGRTEAFF. CDR3 nucleotides: TGTGCCAGCTCACCAAGGGAAGGTGGAGGGGGCCGGACTGAAGCTTTCTTT.

Ten or more counts support this clonotype. The chain is built from TRBV20-1 and TRBJ2-2; maybe TRBD2 (6 bases). Looked up from germline, CDR1 is DFQATT and CDR2 is SNEGSKA (reference sequence). V was pared by 1 base and J by 7 bases, with 19 bases between. CDR3 size: 16 residues. DNA for the CDR3: TGCAGTGCTAGAGGAGGCGCTTCACTAGCCAGCGGGGAGCTGTTTTTT. It is translated as CSARGGASLASGELFF.

This clonotype has a count of ten or more. V gene TRBV28 combines with J gene TRBJ2-3; TRBD2 matches 9 bases. Germline CDR1 MDHEN, CDR2 SYDVKM. J lost 6 bases, V lost 7 bases, and 5 bases had no gene match. This CDR3 is built from 13 residues. The CDR3 DNA follows: TGTGCCAGCAAGGCGGGAGGGCGGGATACGCAGTATTTT. This encodes CASKAGGRDTQYF.

This clonotype was picked up many times. The chain recombines TRBV12-3 or TRBV12-4 with TRBJ2-1, with TRBD2 identical over 11 bases. The CDR3 is 20 residues long. The V gene end was trimmed by 6 bases and the J gene end by 0 bases; junction bases not matched to a gene: 16. The CDR3 DNA follows: TGTGCCAGCAGCCTTCCCACTAGCGGGAGCCCTGTCAGCTCCTACAATGAGCAGTTCTTC. Translated: CASSLPTSGSPVSSYNEQFF.

This clonotype has ten or more counts. J is TRBJ2-7 and V is TRBV28; tentatively, D is TRBD1 (5 bases). Germline V gene data show CDR1 as MDHEN and CDR2 as SYDVKM. V was shortened by 2 bases and J by 3 bases, with 11 bases between the two germline ends. This CDR3 is 14 amino acids long. The CDR3, as DNA: TGTGCCAGCAGTTTACTAGGGGCAGGCTACGAGCAGTACTTC. Protein product: CASSLLGAGYEQYF.

This clonotype showed up many times. This chain connects TRBV3-1 to TRBJ1-1; 10 bases match TRBD1. The CDR3 is 15 amino acids. Per germline, CDR1 LGHDT and CDR2 YNNKEL (reference sequence). V shed 0 bases, J shed 6 bases, and the junction held 4 bases outside the gene matches. As DNA, the CDR3 is TGTGCCAGCAGCCAAGACGGACAGGGGGGACCTGAAGCTTTCTTT. This translates into CASSQDGQGGPEAFF.

This clonotype was seen many times. V is TRBV13 and J is TRBJ2-6, with 7 positions matching TRBD2. The CDR3 consists of 16 residues. Trimming at V came to 5 bases and at J to 0 bases, leaving 4 bases not matched to a gene. The germline gives CDR1 PRHDT, CDR2 FYEKMQ (reference sequence). The CDR3 DNA reads as TGTGCCAGCAGCGGCCGGGACTACTCTGGGGCCAACGTCCTGACTTTC. Residues: CASSGRDYSGANVLTF.